This passage covers 3 T cell receptor beta chains from one sample sequenced in a study of naive and memory T cell subsets (TCRdb year 2017). The method behind the library was UMI-ligation and nested PCR. TCRdb names Illumina MiSeq as the instrument used. An equimolar mix of two oligonucleotides covering both TRBC1 and TRBC2 was used as the beta constant-region primer. TCRdb ran its own pipeline on the public reads, namely fastp trimming at Q25 and MiXCR clone calling, and kept in-frame beta chains. Rows merge per CDR3 protein into single entries with the most common DNA and genes. The sample profile shows 81,000 or so distinct CDR3 sequences; approximately 6.5% of them were found once. Of the sample, 1.6% falls within the top ten clones. Source material: central memory CD4+ T cells from blood. The cell subset or site label, read with the paper, signifies: central memory, CD45RA- CD27+. The receptors originated from a human donor in good health.

A few counts support this clonotype. The chain carries TRBV2 and TRBJ1-1; 8 bases fit TRBD1. Germline loops: CDR1 SNHLY, CDR2 FYNNEI. The CDR3 covers 14 residues. The trim removed 5 bases at V and 2 bases at J, leaving 4 bases unmatched. The chain's CDR3 is CASSRTGFNTEAFF. CDR3 DNA sequence: TGTGCCAGCAGTCGGACAGGGTTTAACACTGAAGCTTTCTTT.

Worth noting for this clonotype: A read error is possible here, since a much larger clone lies one base away. The chain recombines TRBV3-1 with TRBJ2-7; 9 bases align to TRBD2. V shed 0 bases and J 3 bases; nucleotides not matched to a gene: 18. CDR1 LGHDT and CDR2 YNNKEL come from the germline V gene (reference sequence). The CDR3 runs 20 residues. The CDR3 coding sequence is TGTGCCAGCAGCCAAGATCAAGTTCCGGGACTAGCTGACCGGCACTACGAGCAGTACTTC. This gives the protein CASSQDQVPGLADRHYEQYF.

J is TRBJ1-5 and V is TRBV12-3 or TRBV12-4, with D unresolved. Trimming cost V 3 bases and J 4 bases, with 10 bases left between them. The CDR3 is made up of 14 amino acids. CDR3 loop: CASSLHRPNQPQHF. The CDR3 region has the DNA TGTGCCAGCAGTTTGCATAGGCCTAATCAGCCCCAGCATTTT.